A selection of T cell receptor beta chains follows, all from one sample in a study of regulatory T cells in long-lasting Graves disease. MiXCR was run by TCRdb on the multiplex PCR reads, yielding one entry per CDR3 protein. The table lists 390,000 or so distinct CDR3 sequences, approximately 23% of them singletons. The specimen was peripheral blood mononuclear cells (PBMCs), collected when the disease was refractory, from a patient treated with antithyroid drugs. The source is a woman aged 40 to 50 with Graves disease. CDR3s include the opening cysteine and the closing phenylalanine or tryptophan. Fields, in order: clone size, V gene, D gene, J gene, CDR3 protein, CDR3 DNA. The D gene is left open where the match is weak. Rows may omit the clone size; those that give it use once, few, many or a size class.

-	TRBV5-6	-	TRBJ1-5	CASSLYGVTNQPQHF	TGTGCCAGCAGCTTGTACGGGGTGACCAATCAGCCCCAGCATTTT
few	TRBV9	-	TRBJ1-2	CASSPTGTTYGYTF	TGTGCCAGCAGCCCGACCGGGACAACCTATGGCTACACCTTC
many	TRBV6-2/TRBV6-3	-	TRBJ2-5	CASSYKQGRGEETQYF	TGTGCCAGCAGTTATAAACAGGGACGGGGAGAAGAGACCCAGTACTTC
-	TRBV7-3	TRBD2	TRBJ2-1	CASSDGTSNEQFF	TGTGCCAGCAGCGACGGGACTAGCAATGAGCAGTTCTTC
few	TRBV6-5	-	TRBJ2-7	CASSYADGRQGEQYF	TGTGCCAGCAGTTACGCGGACGGGAGACAAGGGGAGCAGTACTTC
-	TRBV25-1	-	TRBJ1-3	CASSDSILFGNTIYF	TGTGCCAGCAGTGACAGTATTTTGTTTGGAAACACCATATATTTT
-	TRBV12-3/TRBV12-4	-	TRBJ1-2	CASSPPYRDGYTF	TGTGCCAGCAGCCCCCCTTACAGGGATGGCTACACCTTC
-	TRBV30	-	TRBJ1-1	CAWSVGGNTEAFF	TGTGCCTGGAGTGTCGGGGGAAACACTGAAGCTTTCTTT
-	TRBV19	TRBD1	TRBJ1-4	CATGTGRMFF	TGTGCCACCGGGACAGGGAGGATGTTTTTT
-	TRBV3-1	TRBD1	TRBJ1-2	CASSQGQGASYYGYTF	TGTGCCAGCAGCCAAGGACAGGGAGCGTCCTACTATGGCTACACCTTC
many	TRBV2	TRBD2	TRBJ2-5	CASSRVGLGRETQYF	TGTGCCAGCTCTCGTGTGGGACTCGGGAGGGAGACCCAGTACTTC
-	TRBV11-1	TRBD2	TRBJ2-1	CASSLAGGLAGGQRDEQFF	TGTGCCAGCAGCTTAGCGGGGGGACTAGCGGGAGGCCAAAGGGATGAGCAGTTCTTC
-	TRBV19	-	TRBJ1-5	CASSIGRTGTPQHF	TGTGCCAGTAGTATAGGCAGAACAGGGACCCCCCAGCATTTT
few	TRBV28	TRBD2	TRBJ2-1	CASSSYSGSLYNEQFF	TGTGCCAGCAGTTCCTATAGCGGGAGCCTGTACAATGAGCAGTTCTTC
-	TRBV9	-	TRBJ2-7	CASSVGSDAYEQYF	TGTGCCAGCAGCGTAGGTTCAGACGCCTACGAGCAGTACTTC